Listed below are T cell receptor beta chains from one sample, sequenced in a study of Graves' ophthalmopathy and Graves' hyperthyroidism. Using its own MiXCR run on the multiplex PCR reads, TCRdb lists one record per CDR3 protein. The table has more than 300,000 distinct CDR3 sequences, 17% seen once. Sequencing was performed on peripheral blood. The receptors shown here come from an adult woman with stable Graves' hyperthyroidism. The CDR3 runs from the conserved cysteine through the conserved F or W. The D gene is left open where the match is weak. Clone size, where shown, is once, few, many, or a class for clones that have expanded.

V	D	J	size	CDR3	DNA
TRBV20-1	NA	TRBJ2-7	many	CSASGTIYEQYF	TGCAGTGCTAGCGGGACAATCTACGAGCAGTACTTC
TRBV2	NA	TRBJ1-5	many	CASSEIRTANQPQHF	TGTGCCAGCAGTGAAATCCGGACAGCGAATCAGCCCCAGCATTTT
TRBV6-5	NA	TRBJ2-7	many	CASSYVAESSYEQYF	TGTGCCAGCAGTTACGTAGCGGAAAGCTCCTACGAGCAGTACTTC
TRBV6-1	TRBD2	TRBJ2-7	many	CASRELAGVPYEQYF	TGTGCCAGCAGGGAACTAGCGGGCGTACCCTACGAGCAGTACTTC
TRBV9	NA	TRBJ1-5	many	CASSVDNNQPQHF	TGTGCCAGCAGCGTAGACAATAATCAGCCCCAGCATTTT
TRBV28	TRBD1	TRBJ2-2	many	CASSFTGGGTGELFF	TGTGCCAGCAGCTTCACAGGGGGTGGCACCGGGGAGCTGTTTTTT
TRBV5-1	NA	TRBJ1-1	many	CASSLWGDTEAFF	TGCGCCAGCAGCTTGTGGGGCGACACTGAAGCTTTCTTT
TRBV29-1	NA	TRBJ1-1	many	CSVEASRTEAFF	TGCAGCGTTGAAGCTTCGAGGACTGAAGCTTTCTTT
TRBV30	NA	TRBJ1-2	many	CAWNPGQYYGYTF	TGTGCCTGGAACCCAGGACAGTACTATGGCTACACCTTC
TRBV13	NA	TRBJ2-2	NA	CASSFSSLPENTGELFF	TGTGCCAGCAGCTTTTCGTCGCTACCCGAGAACACCGGGGAGCTGTTTTTT
TRBV30	TRBD1	TRBJ2-7	many	CAWSRQGKSYEQYF	TGTGCCTGGAGTCGACAGGGTAAGAGCTACGAGCAGTACTTC
TRBV12-3/TRBV12-4	TRBD1	TRBJ1-2	many	CASSLRTGFGYTF	TGTGCCAGCAGTTTACGGACAGGGTTTGGCTACACCTTC
TRBV11-1	TRBD1	TRBJ2-7	many	CASSRDYPGQGTEQYF	TGTGCCAGCAGCCGCGACTACCCGGGACAGGGAACCGAGCAGTACTTC
TRBV5-4	TRBD1	TRBJ1-1	many	CASSSANRGNTEAFF	TGTGCCAGCAGCTCGGCTAACAGGGGAAACACTGAAGCTTTCTTT
TRBV6-5	TRBD2	TRBJ2-7	many	CASSYLRGGSVTEQYF	TGTGCCAGCAGTTACTTACGTGGCGGGAGCGTCACCGAGCAGTACTTC
TRBV15	TRBD1	TRBJ2-7	many	CATSRDFGTGDEQYF	TGTGCCACCAGCAGAGATTTTGGGACAGGGGACGAGCAGTACTTC
TRBV15	NA	TRBJ1-5	many	CATSRDSVPGGGNQPQHF	TGTGCCACCAGCAGAGATTCGGTTCCCGGAGGAGGCAATCAGCCCCAGCATTTT
TRBV7-9	NA	TRBJ2-4	few	CASSSRSGLGNIQYF	TGTGCCAGCAGCTCCCGAAGTGGTCTTGGAAACATTCAGTACTTC
TRBV2	NA	TRBJ2-2	many	CASSQGLANTGELFF	TGTGCCAGCAGCCAAGGCCTAGCGAACACCGGGGAGCTGTTTTTT
TRBV20-1	NA	TRBJ1-5	many	CSARAGTSEGQPQHF	TGCAGTGCTAGGGCCGGGACGTCCGAGGGTCAGCCCCAGCATTTT
TRBV11-1	TRBD2	TRBJ2-2	few	CASSPRRLAPTGELFF	TGTGCCAGCAGCCCCCGGCGACTAGCCCCCACCGGGGAGCTGTTTTTT
TRBV24-1	NA	TRBJ1-2	many	CATSDPPGAEGYTF	TGTGCCACCAGTGATCCTCCAGGGGCGGAAGGCTACACCTTC
TRBV4-3	TRBD1	TRBJ2-7	many	CASSSRTGGDEQYF	TGCGCCAGCAGCTCTAGGACAGGGGGCGACGAGCAGTACTTC
TRBV6-2/TRBV6-3	NA	TRBJ2-2	many	CATNSHWTGELFF	TGTGCCACCAACTCGCATTGGACCGGGGAGCTGTTTTTT
TRBV10-2	NA	TRBJ2-7	many	CASRNRDKTYEQYF	TGCGCCAGCCGCAACCGGGACAAGACTTACGAGCAGTACTTC